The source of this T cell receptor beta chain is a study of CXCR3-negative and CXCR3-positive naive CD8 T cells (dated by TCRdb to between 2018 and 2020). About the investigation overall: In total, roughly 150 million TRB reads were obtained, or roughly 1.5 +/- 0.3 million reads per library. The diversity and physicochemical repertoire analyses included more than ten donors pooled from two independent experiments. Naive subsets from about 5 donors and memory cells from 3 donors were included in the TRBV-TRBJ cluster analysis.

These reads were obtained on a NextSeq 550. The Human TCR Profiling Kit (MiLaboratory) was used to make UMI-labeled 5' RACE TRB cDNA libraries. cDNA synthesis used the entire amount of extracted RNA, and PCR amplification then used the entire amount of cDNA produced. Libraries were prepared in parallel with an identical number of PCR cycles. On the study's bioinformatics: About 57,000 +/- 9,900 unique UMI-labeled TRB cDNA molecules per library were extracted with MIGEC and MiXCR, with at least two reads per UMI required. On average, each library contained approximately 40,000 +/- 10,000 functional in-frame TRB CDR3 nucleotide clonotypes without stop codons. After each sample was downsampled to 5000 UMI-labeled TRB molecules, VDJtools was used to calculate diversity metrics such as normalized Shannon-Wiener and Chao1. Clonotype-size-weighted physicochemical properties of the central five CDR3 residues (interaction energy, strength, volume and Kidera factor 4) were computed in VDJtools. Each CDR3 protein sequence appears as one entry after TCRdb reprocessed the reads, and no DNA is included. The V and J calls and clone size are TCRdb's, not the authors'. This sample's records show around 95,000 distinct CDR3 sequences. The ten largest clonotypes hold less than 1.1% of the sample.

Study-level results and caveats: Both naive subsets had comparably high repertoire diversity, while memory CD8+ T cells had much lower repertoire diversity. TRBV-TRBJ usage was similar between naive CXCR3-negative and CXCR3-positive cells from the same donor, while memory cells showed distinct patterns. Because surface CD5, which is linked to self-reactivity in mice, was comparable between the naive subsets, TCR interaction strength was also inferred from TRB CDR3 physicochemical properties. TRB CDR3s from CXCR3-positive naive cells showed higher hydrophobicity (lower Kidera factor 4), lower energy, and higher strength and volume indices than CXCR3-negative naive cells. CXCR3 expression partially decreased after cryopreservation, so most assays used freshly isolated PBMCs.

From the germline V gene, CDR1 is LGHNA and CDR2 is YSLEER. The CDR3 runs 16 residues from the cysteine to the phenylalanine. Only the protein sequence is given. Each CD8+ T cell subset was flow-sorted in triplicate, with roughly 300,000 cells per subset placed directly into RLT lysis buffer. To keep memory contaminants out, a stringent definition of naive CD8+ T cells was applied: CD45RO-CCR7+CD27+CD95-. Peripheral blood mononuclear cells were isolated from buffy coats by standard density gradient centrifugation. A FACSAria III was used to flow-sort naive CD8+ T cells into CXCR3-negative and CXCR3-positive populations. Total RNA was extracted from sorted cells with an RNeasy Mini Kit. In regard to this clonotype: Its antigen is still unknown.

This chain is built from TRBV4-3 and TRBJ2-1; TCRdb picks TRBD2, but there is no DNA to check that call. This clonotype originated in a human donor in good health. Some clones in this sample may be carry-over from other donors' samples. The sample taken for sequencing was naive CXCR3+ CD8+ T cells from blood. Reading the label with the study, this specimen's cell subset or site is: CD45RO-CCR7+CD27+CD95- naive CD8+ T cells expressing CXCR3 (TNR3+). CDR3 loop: CASSLWTSGDHNEQFF.